This TCR beta chain was recorded in a study of T-cell reconstitution after alpha-beta-depleted transplantation in children. This clonotype appeared many times. Using unique molecular identifiers, the investigators prepared the TCRbeta library. TCRdb analysed the PCR reads with MiXCR anew, one entry per CDR3 protein. The sample gives more than 200,000 distinct CDR3 sequences, approximately 9.8% of which show up once; approximately 5.4% is in the top ten. The sample consisted of PBMCs from the stem cell graft donor, taken from the stem cell graft. The receptor was derived from a human donor who donated a stem cell graft to a child with SCID.

The CDR3 DNA is TGTGCCAGCAGCGTAAGAGGGGGACGCACAGATACGCAGTATTTT. It translates to CASSVRGGRTDTQYF. The V and J genes are TRBV9 and TRBJ2-3, with D maybe TRBD1 (6 bases). Per germline, CDR1 SGDLS and CDR2 YYNGEE. CDR3 length: 15 residues. V lost 1 base to trimming and J lost 1 base, with 10 bases between them.